Listed here are 26 T cell receptor beta chains from one sample, sequenced in a study of blood T cell repertoires in COVID-19. Assay used: immunoSEQ multiplex PCR; TCRdb lists only in-frame clones, some missing. Here the sample spans just over 300,000 clones, approximately 90% being singletons. Source material: PBMCs or T cells enriched from blood (not recorded which). The receptors originated from a woman aged 40 to 50 who had recovered from COVID-19.

Here the CDR3 DNA reads TGTGCCAGCAGCTTAGGGACTCTTGAGACCCAGTACTTC. Translating it yields CASSLGTLETQYF. The chain uses TRBV7-2 and TRBJ2-5, with a weak D call TRBD2 (5 bases). This CDR3 spans 13 amino acids. V was shortened by 1 base and J by 5 bases, with 8 bases between the two germline ends. Germline V gene data show CDR1 as SGHTA and CDR2 as FQGNSA. The full variable domain, with the rest looked up from reference TRBV7-2 and TRBJ2-5, is GAGVSQSPSNKVTEKGKDVELRCDPISGHTALYWYRQSLGQGLEFLIYFQGNSAPDKSGLPSDRFSAERTGGSVSTLTIQRTQQEDSAVYLCASSLGTLETQYFGPGTRLLVL.

CDR3 in DNA: TGTGCCAGCAGCGCTACATCGACAGGAGAAAGAGAAAAACTGTTTTTT. Translation gives CASSATSTGEREKLFF. The genes are TRBV7-9 and TRBJ1-4; D perhaps matches TRBD1 (6 bases). Germline loops: CDR1 SEHNR, CDR2 FQNEAQ (reference sequence). With 5 bases removed from V and 8 bases from J, the gap between germline ends came to 21 bases. CDR3 length: 16 residues.

In its sample, this clone was seen once. The rearrangement links TRBV18 to TRBJ1-1; D is perhaps TRBD1 (5 bases). In germline, CDR1 is KGHSH, CDR2 LQKENI. This CDR3 has 15 residues. V was pared by 0 bases and J by 1 base, with 9 bases between. CDR3 amino acids: CASSPPGQRNTEAFF. CDR3 nucleotides: TGTGCCAGCTCACCACCCGGACAAAGGAACACTGAAGCTTTCTTT.

V and J are TRBV7-8 and TRBJ1-2; TRBD1 aligns across 12 bases. CDR1 is SGHVS, CDR2 FQNEAQ, per germline. There are 16 residues in the CDR3. V shed 0 bases, J shed 7 bases, and the junction held 6 bases outside the gene matches. CDR3 coding DNA: TGTGCCAGCAGCTTAGCCCCGGGACAGGGGGCAGGTGGCTACACCTTC. This encodes CASSLAPGQGAGGYTF. The whole variable domain, remainder taken from reference TRBV7-8 and TRBJ1-2, is GAGVSQSPRYKVAKRGQDVALRCDPISGHVSLFWYQQALGQGPEFLTYFQNEAQLDKSGLPSDRFFAERPEGSVSTLKIQRTQQEDSAVYLCASSLAPGQGAGGYTFGSGTRLTVV.

The chain links TRBV4-1 to TRBJ1-1, with D perhaps TRBD1 (5 bases). V dropped 3 bases and J dropped 6 bases, with 8 bases sitting between them. Germline assignment: CDR1 MGHRA and CDR2 YSYEKL. The CDR3 covers 12 residues. CDR3 coding DNA: TGCGCCAGCAGCCAGGGGGGAGCTGAAGCTTTCTTT. Its translation is CASSQGGAEAFF.

The sample holds a few counts of this clone. The chain has TRBV7-9 and TRBJ1-2; D possibly corresponds to TRBD1 (6 bases). Trimming pared 5 bases from V and 1 base from J, leaving 11 bases between. Germline V CDR1 and CDR2: SEHNR, FQNEAQ (reference sequence). The CDR3 extends over 14 amino acids. CDR3 in amino acids: CASSRTESNYGYTF. CDR3 bases: TGTGCCAGCAGCCGGACAGAGAGTAACTATGGCTACACCTTC.

The rearrangement uses TRBV7-3 and TRBJ2-6, with unresolved D. In germline, CDR1 is SGHTA, CDR2 FQGTGA. With 1 base removed from V and 1 base from J, the gap between germline ends came to 5 bases. The CDR3 is made up of 15 amino acids. The CDR3 DNA reads TGTGCCAGCAGCTTAATCGGGTCTGGGGCCAACGTCCTGACTTTC. This codes for CASSLIGSGANVLTF.

This clone occurred once. The chain links TRBV28 to TRBJ1-1, with D possibly TRBD1 on 5 matching bases. With 3 bases removed from V and 0 bases from J, the gap between germline ends came to 17 bases. This CDR3 region has 17 residues. The V gene's germline CDR1 is MDHEN and CDR2 SYDVKM. CDR3 bases: TGTGCCAGCAGTTTGCTCACTACTACAGGAGTGAACACTGAAGCTTTCTTT. This codes for CASSLLTTTGVNTEAFF. Together with reference TRBV28 and TRBJ1-1, the CDR3 gives the full variable domain: DVKVTQSSRYLVKRTGEKVFLECVQDMDHENMFWYRQDPGLGLRLIYFSYDVKMKEKGDIPEGYSVSREKKERFSLILESASTNQTSMYLCASSLLTTTGVNTEAFFGQGTRLTVV.

The V gene is TRBV28, the J gene TRBJ2-7; D unresolved. The CDR3 totals 14 residues. V was clipped by 6 bases and J by 2 bases, with 14 bases between them. The germline CDR1 and CDR2 sequences are MDHEN and SYDVKM. This chain's CDR3 is CASRFRSPTYEQYF. CDR3 nucleotide sequence: TGTGCCAGCAGATTCAGGTCCCCTACCTACGAGCAGTACTTC.

The sample holds a few counts of this clone. The chain couples TRBV28 to TRBJ2-4; TRBD2 matches 10 bases. Germline V CDR1 and CDR2: MDHEN, SYDVKM. The CDR3 length is 17 residues. J gave up 6 bases and V 6 bases, and 14 bases lay outside the gene matches. DNA of the CDR3: TGTGCCAGCAGGGAGGATAGCGGGGGGAGGGATAGAAACATTCAGTACTTC. Amino acids: CASREDSGGRDRNIQYF.

This clone showed up just a few times. This sequence joins TRBV19 and TRBJ2-1, with TRBD2 identical over 9 bases. CDR1 is LNHDA, CDR2 SQIVND, per germline (reference sequence). The length of the CDR3 is 16 residues. With 6 bases clipped from V and 8 bases from J, the junction kept 14 bases outside the gene matches. The chain's CDR3 is CASSPPFAGGPYEQFF. CDR3 bases: TGTGCCAGTAGCCCCCCTTTTGCGGGAGGGCCTTATGAGCAGTTCTTC.

The genes are TRBV6-2 or TRBV6-3 and TRBJ2-3; TRBD2 agrees at 8 bases. The trim removed 5 bases at V and 4 bases at J, leaving 20 bases unmatched. This CDR3 contains 19 residues. CDR1 MNHEY and CDR2 SVGEGT come from the germline V gene. This chain's CDR3 is CASSTYAGGRLGDSDTQYF. CDR3 coding DNA: TGTGCCAGCAGTACCTACGCGGGGGGACGCCTCGGGGACTCAGATACGCAGTATTTT.

The V gene is TRBV13, the J gene TRBJ2-7; 16 bases are shared with TRBD2. The germline gives CDR1 PRHDT, CDR2 FYEKMQ (reference sequence). The CDR3 totals 19 residues. V was clipped by 1 base and J by 6 bases; unmatched bases: 12. The CDR3, as DNA: TGTGCCAGCAGCTTAGTCCCCGGGACTAGCGGGAGGGCCGTAAGCGAGCAGTACTTC. Translating gives CASSLVPGTSGRAVSEQYF.

The genes are TRBV7-9 and TRBJ1-1; TRBD1 is a possible D gene (6 bases). Trimming cost V 5 bases and J 1 base, with 11 bases left between them. Germline CDR1 and CDR2: SEHNR and FQNEAQ (reference sequence). The CDR3 is 14 amino acids. The CDR3: CASSPRTENTEAFF. The CDR3 DNA follows: TGTGCCAGCAGCCCTAGGACAGAGAACACTGAAGCTTTCTTT.

The chain couples TRBV5-6 to TRBJ2-1; D unclear. CDR1 SGHDT and CDR2 YYEEEE come from the germline V gene. The CDR3 covers 12 residues. The CDR3 DNA reads as TGTAGTTCGATGAGCTCCTACAATGAGCAGTTCTTC. As protein: CSSMSSYNEQFF.

The chain joins TRBV25-1 to TRBJ2-5; a possible D gene is TRBD1 (5 bases). The CDR3 totals 15 residues. With 3 bases removed from V and 4 bases from J, the gap between germline ends came to 15 bases. CDR1 is MGHDK and CDR2 is SYGVNS in the germline V gene. This CDR3 is CASSDSFRVGETQYF. CDR3 DNA: TGTGCCAGCAGTGACTCCTTCAGGGTTGGAGAGACCCAGTACTTC.

The chain has TRBV5-8 and TRBJ1-2, with TRBD1 matching over 9 bases. The CDR3 sequence is 14 residues long. Looked up from germline, CDR1 is SGHTS and CDR2 is YDEGEE. The J segment lost 4 bases and the V segment lost 0 bases, leaving 1 base of the junction unmatched. The CDR3 region is CASSLGTGAYGYTF. The CDR3 nucleotides read TGTGCCAGCAGCTTGGGGACAGGGGCCTATGGCTACACCTTC.

This sequence joins TRBV5-1 and TRBJ2-2; maybe TRBD1 (6 bases). There are 13 residues in the CDR3. Trimming removed 4 bases from V and 5 bases from J, with 9 bases in between. From germline, CDR1 is SGHRS and CDR2 YFSETQ. The CDR3 loop reads CASSEQGTGELFF. As DNA, the CDR3 is TGCGCCAGCAGCGAGCAGGGGACCGGGGAGCTGTTTTTT.

V usage is TRBV19 and J usage is TRBJ1-1; 8 bases align to TRBD1. The germline V gene has CDR1 LNHDA and CDR2 SQIVND (reference sequence). Losses at the gene ends were 5 bases for V and 1 base for J; bases not matched to a gene: 6. The CDR3 runs 15 residues. CDR3 bases: TGTGCCAGTAGTCTCCGGGACAGGTCGAACACTGAAGCTTTCTTT. It yields the protein CASSLRDRSNTEAFF.

The chain joins TRBV29-1 to TRBJ1-4; D call uncertain. The germline V gene encodes CDR1 SQVTM and CDR2 ANQGSEA. V was trimmed by 6 bases and J by 1 base, leaving 12 bases between them. The CDR3 has 14 amino acids. The CDR3 DNA is TGCAGCGTATATTCGGGGTTAACTAATGAAAAACTGTTTTTT. Translated: CSVYSGLTNEKLFF.

Comments on this clone: This same CDR3 is encoded by further DNA sequences in the sample. This chain links TRBV19 with TRBJ1-1; D possibly corresponds to TRBD1 (6 bases). The CDR3 consists of 13 residues. Germline CDR1 is LNHDA and CDR2 is SQIVND (reference sequence). Deletions cut 5 bases from V and 1 base from J, with 8 bases between. CDR3 protein: CASSPQGNTEAFF. CDR3 nucleotide sequence: TGTGCCAGTAGTCCACAGGGGAACACTGAAGCTTTCTTT.

J is TRBJ2-1 and V is TRBV9, with TRBD2 matching 7 bases. V lost 1 base, J lost 5 bases, and 12 bases stayed unmatched. Germline V gene lookup returns CDR1 SGDLS and CDR2 YYNGEE. CDR3 size: 17 residues. The CDR3 reads CASSVSLPGGGNNEQFF. The DNA for the CDR3 is TGTGCCAGCAGCGTAAGCCTCCCGGGGGGTGGAAACAATGAGCAGTTCTTC.

This clone qualifies as medium-sized (0.01 to 0.1%). Other DNA sequences in this sample translate to the same CDR3. The chain joins TRBV9 to TRBJ1-1; 10 bases line up with TRBD1. The CDR3 runs 15 residues. Losses at the gene ends were 2 bases for V and 1 base for J; bases not matched to a gene: 2. Germline V gene lookup returns CDR1 SGDLS and CDR2 YYNGEE. The chain's CDR3 is CASSVGTGANTEAFF. In DNA form, the CDR3 reads TGTGCCAGCAGCGTGGGGACAGGGGCGAACACTGAAGCTTTCTTT.

The rearrangement uses TRBV9 and TRBJ2-7; 9 bases are shared with TRBD1. The ends lost 0 bases at V and 4 bases at J; junction bases unmatched: 5. CDR1 and CDR2 from the germline V gene are SGDLS and YYNGEE. This CDR3 spans 15 amino acids. This CDR3 reads CASSVGPDRGYEQYF. The CDR3 DNA reads as TGTGCCAGCAGCGTAGGTCCGGACAGGGGTTACGAGCAGTACTTC. The full variable domain, in which reference TRBV9 and TRBJ2-7 provide the parts outside the CDR3, is DSGVTQTPKHLITATGQRVTLRCSPRSGDLSVYWYQQSLDQGLQFLIQYYNGEERAKGNILERFSAQQFPDLHSELNLSSLELGDSALYFCASSVGPDRGYEQYFGPGTRLTVT.

This clone was counted a few times. This chain uses TRBV7-9 with TRBJ2-5; 12 positions agree with TRBD1. CDR3 length: 16 amino acids. Germline trimming cut 1 base from V and 5 bases from J; bases unmatched to any gene: 5. The germline CDR1 and CDR2 sequences are SEHNR and FQNEAQ (reference sequence). The CDR3 protein is CASSLGDRGRGETQYF. The CDR3 coding sequence is TGTGCCAGCAGCTTAGGGGACAGGGGGCGAGGGGAGACCCAGTACTTC.

The J gene is TRBJ2-2, the V gene TRBV19, with D uncertain. Germline V gene data show CDR1 as LNHDA and CDR2 as SQIVND (reference sequence). Deletions cut 5 bases from V and 0 bases from J, with 4 bases between. This CDR3 is built from 13 residues. The DNA for the CDR3 is TGTGCCAGTAGTTCAACGAACACCGGGGAGCTGTTTTTT. Its translation is CASSSTNTGELFF.